This passage covers 29 T cell receptor beta chains from one sample sequenced in a study of cytomegalovirus exposure and HLA in healthy donors. Both 60 Vbeta primers and 13 Jbeta primers went into the PCR. Assay used: immunoSEQ multiplex PCR; TCRdb lists only in-frame clones, some missing. The sample gives about 140,000 clones, roughly 77% of which show up once; about 3.4% is in the top ten. The sequenced sample consisted of PBMCs. These receptors originate from a female donor in good health and CMV-seronegative.

J is TRBJ2-7 and V is TRBV7-2; D possibly corresponds to TRBD2 (5 bases). The CDR3 has 14 residues. Germline-derived CDR1 and CDR2 are SGHTA and FQGNSA. Trimming stripped 6 bases from V and 5 bases from J, with 17 bases between. As DNA, the CDR3 is TGTGCCAGCAGTCGATCCGGGAACACCGACGAGCAGTACTTC. It codes for CASSRSGNTDEQYF.

V usage is TRBV29-1 and J usage is TRBJ1-1; maybe TRBD1 (5 bases). Trimming removed 6 bases at V and 4 bases at J, with 24 bases between. Germline CDR1 and CDR2: SQVTM and ANQGSEA. The CDR3 has 16 residues. The CDR3 loop is CSVSVLGAAGITEAFF. The CDR3 nucleotides are TGCAGCGTATCCGTCTTAGGGGCCGCGGGAATCACTGAAGCTTTCTTT.

The chain has TRBV27 and TRBJ2-5, with TRBD2 identical over 13 bases. Germline lookup yields CDR1 MNHEY and CDR2 SMNVEV (reference sequence). The trim removed 6 bases at V and 1 base at J, leaving 8 bases unmatched. The CDR3 is 17 amino acids. The chain's CDR3 is CASREPGTSGTQETQYF. The CDR3 DNA follows: TGTGCCAGCAGGGAGCCCGGGACTAGCGGGACCCAAGAGACCCAGTACTTC.

The gene calls are TRBV5-4 and TRBJ1-2; the match to TRBD1 covers 8 bases. CDR1 is SGHNT, CDR2 YYREEE, per germline (reference sequence). This CDR3 has 14 amino acids. V dropped 0 bases and J dropped 7; count of bases not matched to a gene: 5. The CDR3 protein is CASSLDRGTRGYTF. DNA of the CDR3: TGTGCCAGCAGCTTGGACAGGGGGACGCGTGGCTACACCTTC.

The chain uses TRBV19 and TRBJ1-3; D remains unclear. CDR1 and CDR2 (germline): LNHDA, SQIVND (reference sequence). V lost 5 bases and J lost 0, with 5 bases in between. The CDR3 consists of 13 residues. The CDR3 loop is CASSGSSGNTIYF. DNA of the CDR3: TGTGCCAGTAGTGGCAGCTCTGGAAACACCATATATTTT.

This clone was detected many times. J is TRBJ2-3 and V is TRBV10-3, with TRBD1 identical over 7 bases. The junction had 6 bases not matched to a gene; V was cut back by 5 bases and J by 1 base. The CDR3 has 15 residues. Germline CDR1 is ENHRY and CDR2 is SYGVKD. The CDR3 DNA follows: TGTGCCATCAGTCCGAGAGGGACAGGCACAGATACGCAGTATTTT. This encodes CAISPRGTGTDTQYF.

The chain recombines TRBV9 with TRBJ1-4; no definite D call. The CDR3 runs to 15 residues. V was cut by 4 bases and J by 8 bases, with 18 bases left in between. CDR1 and CDR2 from the germline V gene are SGDLS and YYNGEE. This CDR3 is CASSSKGGDREKLFF. The CDR3 DNA sequence: TGTGCCAGCAGCTCAAAGGGCGGGGATCGGGAAAAACTGTTTTTT.

The rearrangement joins TRBV4-3 to TRBJ2-7, with 9 bases matching TRBD2. J lost 2 bases, V lost 1 base, and 9 bases had no gene match. From germline, CDR1 is LGHNA and CDR2 YSLEER. The CDR3 extends over 17 amino acids. CDR3 sequence (DNA): TGCGCCAGCAGCCAAGTTTCTAGCGGGGCTAAACCCTACGAGCAGTACTTC. It is translated as CASSQVSSGAKPYEQYF.

The V and J genes are TRBV7-6 and TRBJ1-1; D is undetermined. CDR1 and CDR2 from the germline V gene are SGHVS and FNYEAQ. The CDR3 extends over 12 amino acids. The ends were cut back, 5 bases at V and 5 bases at J, with 9 bases in the middle. Here the CDR3 DNA reads TGTGCCAGCAGCGGAAGGGAGACTGAAGCTTTCTTT. It translates to CASSGRETEAFF.

The chain recombines TRBV10-3 with TRBJ1-2; D is perhaps TRBD1 (5 bases). Germline values: CDR1 ENHRY, CDR2 SYGVKD. Trimming removed 4 bases from V and 3 bases from J, with 12 bases in between. This CDR3 contains 14 residues. The CDR3: CAISGSQGDYGYTF. The CDR3 DNA sequence: TGTGCCATCAGTGGTTCACAAGGGGACTATGGCTACACCTTC.

The chain carries TRBV27 and TRBJ2-7; D might be TRBD2 (5 bases). Germline CDR1 is MNHEY and CDR2 is SMNVEV (reference sequence). The CDR3 runs 13 residues. The V gene lost 6 bases and the J gene lost 4 bases, with 13 bases spanning the gap. CDR3 bases: TGTGCCAGCAGGGAGGCCCTTACGTACGAGCAGTACTTC. It yields the protein CASREALTYEQYF.

The rearrangement uses TRBV19 and TRBJ2-2; 7 nucleotides line up with TRBD2. From germline, CDR1 is LNHDA and CDR2 SQIVND (reference sequence). With V trimmed by 2 bases and J by 15 bases, 9 bases remained unmatched. The CDR3 spans 13 residues. CDR3 bases: TGTGCCAGTAGTATAAATAACGGGAGGCCTTTGTTTTTT. It codes for CASSINNGRPLFF.

The rearrangement joins TRBV7-8 to TRBJ2-4, with D possibly being TRBD2 (6 bases). CDR3 size: 16 residues. The ends were cut back, 5 bases at V and 0 bases at J, with 14 bases in the middle. Germline assignment: CDR1 SGHVS and CDR2 FQNEAQ. The chain's CDR3 is CASSPGLNIAKNIQYF. Here the CDR3 DNA reads TGTGCCAGCAGCCCCGGACTAAATATAGCCAAAAACATTCAGTACTTC.

The chain links TRBV11-3 to TRBJ2-3; D uncertain. V lost 6 bases to trimming and J lost 2 bases, with 15 bases between them. The CDR3 is made up of 15 amino acids. Germline V gene sequence: CDR1 SGHNT, CDR2 YENEEA. CDR3 region: CASRSTRRLTDTQYF. In nucleotides, the CDR3 is TGTGCCAGCAGATCCACCCGGCGGCTCACAGATACGCAGTATTTT.

CDR3 in amino acids: CASSPHKAGVGEQYF. The CDR3 DNA follows: TGTGCCAGCAGCCCTCACAAGGCAGGGGTTGGCGAGCAGTACTTC. The J gene is TRBJ2-7, the V gene TRBV28; a possible D gene is TRBD1 (6 bases). V was pared by 6 bases and J by 6 bases, with 21 bases between. The CDR3 consists of 15 residues. Germline loops: CDR1 MDHEN, CDR2 SYDVKM.

The chain employs TRBV6-5 and TRBJ2-7, with 9 bases identical to TRBD1. Germline V gives CDR1 MNHEY, CDR2 SVGAGI. J lost 6 bases, V lost 0 bases, and 3 bases had no gene match. CDR3 length: 14 residues. The CDR3, as DNA: TGTGCCAGCAGTTACTCGGGACAGGGTTTCGAGCAGTACTTC. Translation: CASSYSGQGFEQYF.

The J gene is TRBJ2-3, the V gene TRBV4-3; possible D gene TRBD1, 5 bases. V was pared by 0 bases and J by 6 bases, with 13 bases between. The CDR3 is 15 residues long. Germline V lookup: CDR1 LGHNA, CDR2 YSLEER. CDR3 DNA: TGCGCCAGCAGCCAAGACGTAACAGGACCGGATACGCAGTATTTT. This sequence encodes CASSQDVTGPDTQYF.

This chain uses TRBV29-1 with TRBJ1-2; TRBD1 matches 7 bases. Losses at the gene ends were 4 bases for V and 6 bases for J; bases not matched to a gene: 8. The germline V gene encodes CDR1 SQVTM and CDR2 ANQGSEA. The CDR3 extends over 13 amino acids. DNA for the CDR3: TGCAGCGTTGGGGACAGAAAACGGGATGGCTACACCTTC. This encodes CSVGDRKRDGYTF.

The chain employs TRBV4-1 and TRBJ2-3, with a tentative D call TRBD2 (6 bases). The CDR3 contains 17 residues. Deletions cut 2 bases from V and 0 bases from J, with 15 bases between. CDR1 MGHRA and CDR2 YSYEKL come from the germline V gene. As DNA, the CDR3 is TGCGCCAGCAGCCAACCTTTTCGCGGGACTAGCACAGATACGCAGTATTTT. Its protein is CASSQPFRGTSTDTQYF.

The chain uses TRBV6-6 and TRBJ2-3, with D tentatively TRBD2 (5 bases). This CDR3 is 14 amino acids long. CDR1 is MNHNY, CDR2 SVGAGI, per germline (reference sequence). Trimming took off 8 bases at V and 2 bases at J, with 14 bases between the two ends. The CDR3 spells CASRSGELTDTQYF. The CDR3 nucleotides are TGTGCCAGCCGGAGCGGAGAACTCACAGATACGCAGTATTTT.

The chain uses TRBV10-1 and TRBJ2-1; 13 bases align to TRBD2. CDR3 length equals 15 residues. V was pared by 6 bases and J by 7 bases, with 6 bases of the junction left unmatched. Germline CDR1 reads WNHNN; CDR2 reads SYGVQD (reference sequence). The CDR3 reads CASRAGTSGKNEQFF. The DNA for the CDR3 is TGCGCCAGCAGAGCCGGGACTAGCGGGAAGAATGAGCAGTTCTTC.

The chain recombines TRBV4-1 with TRBJ2-7; D remains unclear. CDR1 and CDR2 from the germline V gene are MGHRA and YSYEKL. V was trimmed by 1 base and J by 3 bases, leaving 10 bases between them. CDR3 length: 14 amino acids. The DNA for the CDR3 is TGCGCCAGCAGCCAAGTGGCAGGTAACTACGAGCAGTACTTC. Encoded protein: CASSQVAGNYEQYF.

The rearrangement links TRBV6-5 to TRBJ2-1; D may be TRBD1 (5 bases). CDR1 and CDR2 from the germline V gene are MNHEY and SVGAGI. This CDR3 has 13 residues. Trimming took off 5 bases at V and 7 bases at J, with 12 bases between the two ends. CDR3 nucleotide sequence: TGTGCCAGCAGTAGGACACCGAGGAATGAGCAGTTCTTC. Amino acids: CASSRTPRNEQFF.

The CDR3 region is CASKPAGKSSETQYF. The CDR3 DNA reads as TGTGCCAGCAAACCCGCCGGGAAGAGTTCGGAGACCCAGTACTTC. The chain combines TRBV6-6 with TRBJ2-5; tentatively, D is TRBD2 (5 bases). V lost 7 bases and J lost 5, with 20 bases in between. The CDR3 loop spans 15 amino acids. The germline CDR1 and CDR2 sequences are MNHNY and SVGAGI (reference sequence).

The sample holds one count of this clone. This sequence joins TRBV15 and TRBJ2-3, with D perhaps TRBD2 (6 bases). The germline V gene encodes CDR1 LNHNV and CDR2 YYDKDF (reference sequence). The CDR3 covers 16 residues. Trimming took off 3 bases at V and 6 bases at J, with 19 bases between the two ends. The CDR3 here is CATSSQAGTLADTQYF. DNA for the CDR3: TGTGCCACCAGCAGCCAGGCCGGGACTCTAGCTGATACGCAGTATTTT. The full variable domain, rest sourced from reference TRBV15 and TRBJ2-3, is DAMVIQNPRYQVTQFGKPVTLSCSQTLNHNVMYWYQQKSSQAPKLLFHYYDKDFNNEADTPDNFQSRRPNTSFCFLDIRSPGLGDTAMYLCATSSQAGTLADTQYFGPGTRLTVL.

V usage is TRBV5-1 and J usage is TRBJ2-7, with 7 bases identical to TRBD2. Germline CDR1 SGHRS, CDR2 YFSETQ. The J segment lost 6 bases and the V segment lost 3 bases, leaving 9 bases of the junction unmatched. CDR3 length equals 14 residues. CDR3 sequence: CASSWSGAAREQYF. The DNA for the CDR3 is TGCGCCAGCAGCTGGAGCGGGGCCGCACGCGAGCAGTACTTC.

With respect to this clone: At one of its ends the junction is not consistent with the germline gene, which may arise from a read error. The genes are TRBV7-7 and TRBJ2-5; D possibly corresponds to TRBD1 (6 bases). The CDR3 extends over 15 amino acids. The germline V gene has CDR1 SSHAT and CDR2 FNYEAQ (reference sequence). The CDR3 reads CASSLGIQDRQSQYF. CDR3 nucleotides: TGTGCTAGCAGCTTAGGGATTCAGGACAGACAATCCCAGTACTTC.

Worth noting for this clone: A read error may account for a junction end that differs from germline. The V and J genes are TRBV7-9 and TRBJ2-5, with D possibly being TRBD2 (5 bases). The CDR3 covers 15 residues. Germline assignment: CDR1 SEHNR and CDR2 FQNEAQ (reference sequence). The CDR3 sequence is CSSSLLGLESETQYF. The CDR3 DNA follows: TGTTCCAGCAGCTTACTAGGACTGGAATCAGAGACCCAGTACTTC.

This clone was counted a few times. V gene TRBV7-9 combines with J gene TRBJ1-6; D unclear. In germline, CDR1 is SEHNR, CDR2 FQNEAQ (reference sequence). V lost 4 bases and J 0 bases, leaving 10 bases between the germline ends. The CDR3 sequence is 16 residues long. The CDR3 here is CASSSPGGSYNSPLHF. The CDR3 DNA follows: TGTGCCAGCAGCTCCCCCGGTGGCTCCTATAATTCACCCCTCCACTTT.